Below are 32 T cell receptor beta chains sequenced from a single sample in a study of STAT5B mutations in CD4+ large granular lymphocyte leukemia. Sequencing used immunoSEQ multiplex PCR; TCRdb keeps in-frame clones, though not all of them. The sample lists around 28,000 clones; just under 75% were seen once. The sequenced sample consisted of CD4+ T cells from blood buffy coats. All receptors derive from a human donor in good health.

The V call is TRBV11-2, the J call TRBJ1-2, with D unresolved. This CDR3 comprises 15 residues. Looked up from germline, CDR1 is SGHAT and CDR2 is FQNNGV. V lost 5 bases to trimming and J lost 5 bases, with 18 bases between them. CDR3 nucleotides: TGTGCCAGCAGCCCCGAGGGAGGCGGCAGATATGGCTACACCTTC. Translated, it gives CASSPEGGGRYGYTF.

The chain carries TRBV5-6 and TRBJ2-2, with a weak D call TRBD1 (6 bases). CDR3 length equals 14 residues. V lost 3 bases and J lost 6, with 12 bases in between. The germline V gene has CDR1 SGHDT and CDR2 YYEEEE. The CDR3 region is CASSSLQGAGELFF. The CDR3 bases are TGTGCCAGCAGCTCCCTACAGGGTGCCGGGGAGCTGTTTTTT.

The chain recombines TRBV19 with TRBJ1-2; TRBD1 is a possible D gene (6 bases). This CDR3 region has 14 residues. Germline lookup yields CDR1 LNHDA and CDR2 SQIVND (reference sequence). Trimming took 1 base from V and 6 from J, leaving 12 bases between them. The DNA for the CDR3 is TGTGCCAGTAGTATAGCCTCCGGGACAAATGGCTACACCTTC. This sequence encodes CASSIASGTNGYTF.

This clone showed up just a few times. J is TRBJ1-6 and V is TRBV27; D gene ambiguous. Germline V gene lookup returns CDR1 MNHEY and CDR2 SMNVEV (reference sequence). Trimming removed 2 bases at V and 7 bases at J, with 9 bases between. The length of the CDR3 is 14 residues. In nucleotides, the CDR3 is TGTGCCAGCAGTTTACTCGCGGGAAATTCACCCCTCCACTTT. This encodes CASSLLAGNSPLHF.

The CDR3 DNA reads as TGTGCCAGCGGCCAAACGACCGGGCCCTACAATGAGCAGTTCTTC. As protein: CASGQTTGPYNEQFF. The V call is TRBV6-1, the J call TRBJ2-1; the D is unclear. This CDR3 contains 15 residues. Looked up from germline, CDR1 is MNHNS and CDR2 is SASEGT. V lost 8 bases and J lost 2, with 16 bases in between.

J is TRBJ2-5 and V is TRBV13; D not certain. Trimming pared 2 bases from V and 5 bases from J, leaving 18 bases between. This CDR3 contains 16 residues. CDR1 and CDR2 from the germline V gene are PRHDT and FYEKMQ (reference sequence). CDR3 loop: CASSLWSQGTAETQYF. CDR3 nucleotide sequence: TGTGCCAGCAGCTTATGGAGTCAAGGAACGGCGGAGACCCAGTACTTC.

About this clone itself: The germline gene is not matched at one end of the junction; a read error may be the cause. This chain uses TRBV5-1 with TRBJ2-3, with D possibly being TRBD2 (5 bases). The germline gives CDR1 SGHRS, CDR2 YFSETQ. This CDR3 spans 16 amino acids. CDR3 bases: TGCGCCAGCAGTTTGGGGTCGGGGTTCAGCACAGATACGCAGTATTTT. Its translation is CASSLGSGFSTDTQYF.

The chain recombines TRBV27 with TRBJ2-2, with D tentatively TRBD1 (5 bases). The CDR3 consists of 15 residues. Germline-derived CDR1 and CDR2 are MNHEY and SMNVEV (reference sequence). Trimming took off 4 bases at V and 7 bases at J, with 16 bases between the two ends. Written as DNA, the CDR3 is TGTGCCAGCAGTTCAGGGATTGGATATGGCGGGGAGCTGTTTTTT. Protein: CASSSGIGYGGELFF.

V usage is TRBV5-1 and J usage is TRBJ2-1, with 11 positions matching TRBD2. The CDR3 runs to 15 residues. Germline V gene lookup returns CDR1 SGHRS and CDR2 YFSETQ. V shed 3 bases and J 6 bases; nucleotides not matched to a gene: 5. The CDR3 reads CASSSGLAEINEQFF. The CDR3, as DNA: TGCGCCAGCAGCTCGGGACTAGCGGAAATCAATGAGCAGTTCTTC.

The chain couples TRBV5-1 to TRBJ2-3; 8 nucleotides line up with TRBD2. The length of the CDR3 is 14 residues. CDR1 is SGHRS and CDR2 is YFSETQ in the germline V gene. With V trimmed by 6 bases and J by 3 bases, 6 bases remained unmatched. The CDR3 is CASNTRGGTDTQYF. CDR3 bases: TGCGCCAGCAACACCCGGGGGGGGACAGATACGCAGTATTTT.

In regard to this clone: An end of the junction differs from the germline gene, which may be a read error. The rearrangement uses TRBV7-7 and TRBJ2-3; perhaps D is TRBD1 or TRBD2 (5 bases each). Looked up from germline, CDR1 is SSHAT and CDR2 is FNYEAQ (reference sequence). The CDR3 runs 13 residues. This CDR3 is CASSLDTGDTQYF. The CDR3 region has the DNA TGTGCTAGCAGCTTGGACACGGGGGATACGCAGTATTTT.

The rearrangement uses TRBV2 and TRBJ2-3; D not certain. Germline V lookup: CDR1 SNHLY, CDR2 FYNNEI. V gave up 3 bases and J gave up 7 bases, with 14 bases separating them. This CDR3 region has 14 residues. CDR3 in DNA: TGTGCCAGCAGTGAGTCAAGGAGCACGAATACGCAGTATTTT. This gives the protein CASSESRSTNTQYF.

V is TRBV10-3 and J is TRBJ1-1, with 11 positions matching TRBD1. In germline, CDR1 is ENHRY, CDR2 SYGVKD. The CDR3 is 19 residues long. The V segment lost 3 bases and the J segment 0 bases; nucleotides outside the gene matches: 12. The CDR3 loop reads CAISDPILGQGVMNTEAFF. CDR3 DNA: TGTGCCATCAGTGATCCGATCCTGGGACAGGGGGTCATGAACACTGAAGCTTTCTTT.

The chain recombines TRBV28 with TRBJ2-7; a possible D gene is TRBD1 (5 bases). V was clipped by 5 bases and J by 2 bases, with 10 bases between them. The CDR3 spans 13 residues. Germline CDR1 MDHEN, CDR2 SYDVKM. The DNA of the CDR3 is TGTGCCAGCAGTCGCCAGGACACCTACGAGCAGTACGTC. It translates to CASSRQDTYEQYV.

The CDR3, as DNA: TGTGCCACCGCGGACAGGGCAGGCGGGCAGCCCCAGCATTTT. It translates to CATADRAGGQPQHF. The chain combines TRBV28 with TRBJ1-5; TRBD1 matches at 8 bases. The J segment lost 7 bases and the V segment lost 10 bases, leaving 12 bases of the junction unmatched. The CDR3 is made up of 14 amino acids. Looked up from germline, CDR1 is MDHEN and CDR2 is SYDVKM.

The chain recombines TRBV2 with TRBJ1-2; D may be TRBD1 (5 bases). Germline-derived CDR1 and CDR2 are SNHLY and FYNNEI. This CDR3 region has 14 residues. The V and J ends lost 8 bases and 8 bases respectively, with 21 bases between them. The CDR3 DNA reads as TGTGCCAGCGCAATGGGCAGGGACGGGAACGGCTACACCTTC. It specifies CASAMGRDGNGYTF.

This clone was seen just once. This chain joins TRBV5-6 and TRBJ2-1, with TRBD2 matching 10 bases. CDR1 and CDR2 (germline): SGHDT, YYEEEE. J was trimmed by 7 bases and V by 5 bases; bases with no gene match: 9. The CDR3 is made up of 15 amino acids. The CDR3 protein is CASRRTSGITNEQFF. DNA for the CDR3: TGTGCCAGCAGGCGAACTAGCGGGATAACGAATGAGCAGTTCTTC.

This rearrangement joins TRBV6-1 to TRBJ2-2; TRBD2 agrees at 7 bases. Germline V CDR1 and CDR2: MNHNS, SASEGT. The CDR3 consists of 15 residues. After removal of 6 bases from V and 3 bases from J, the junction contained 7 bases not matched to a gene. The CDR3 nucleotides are TGTGCCAGCAGCTTGAGGGGACTACACACCGGGGAGCTGTTTTTT. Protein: CASSLRGLHTGELFF.

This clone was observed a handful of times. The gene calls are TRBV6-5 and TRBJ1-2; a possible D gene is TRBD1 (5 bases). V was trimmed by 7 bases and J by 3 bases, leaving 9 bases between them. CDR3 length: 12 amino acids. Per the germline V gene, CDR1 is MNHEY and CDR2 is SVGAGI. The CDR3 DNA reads TGTGCCAGCAAATGGGGGGACTATGGCTACACCTTC. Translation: CASKWGDYGYTF.

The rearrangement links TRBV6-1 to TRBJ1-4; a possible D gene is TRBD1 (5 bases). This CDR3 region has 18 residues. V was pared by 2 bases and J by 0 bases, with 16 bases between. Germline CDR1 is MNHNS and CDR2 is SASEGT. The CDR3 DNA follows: TGTGCCAGCAGTGAAAGGGTCCCAGGGAGCGCAACTAATGAAAAACTGTTTTTT. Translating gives CASSERVPGSATNEKLFF.

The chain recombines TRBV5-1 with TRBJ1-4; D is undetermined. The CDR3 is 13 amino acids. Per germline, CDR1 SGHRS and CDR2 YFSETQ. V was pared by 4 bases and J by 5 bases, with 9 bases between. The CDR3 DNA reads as TGCGCCAGCAGCCCAGGACGGAATGAAAAACTGTTTTTT. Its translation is CASSPGRNEKLFF.

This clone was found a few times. The CDR3 DNA reads as TGTGCCAGTAGTTCCACAGGGTTAGATACGCAGTATTTT. Protein sequence: CASSSTGLDTQYF. The chain is built from TRBV19 and TRBJ2-3, with D perhaps TRBD1 (6 bases). Germline CDR1 and CDR2: LNHDA and SQIVND (reference sequence). The CDR3 is 13 amino acids. The V gene lost 5 bases and the J gene lost 5 bases, with 11 bases spanning the gap.

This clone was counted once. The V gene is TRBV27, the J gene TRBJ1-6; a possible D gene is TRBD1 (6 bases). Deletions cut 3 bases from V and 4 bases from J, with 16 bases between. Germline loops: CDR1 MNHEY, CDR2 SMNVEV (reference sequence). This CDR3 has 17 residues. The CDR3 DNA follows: TGTGCCAGCAGTTTGTCAGGGGTGAACGCATATAATTCACCCCTCCACTTT. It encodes CASSLSGVNAYNSPLHF.

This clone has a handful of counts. CDR3 bases: TGTGCCAGCAGTTTCACAGGGGGACCTAACTATGGCTACACCTTC. It translates to CASSFTGGPNYGYTF. The J gene is TRBJ1-2, the V gene TRBV6-6, with 8 nucleotides matching TRBD1. The CDR3 is 15 residues long. V gave up 4 bases and J gave up 0 bases; unmatched junction bases: 4. From germline, CDR1 is MNHNY and CDR2 SVGAGI (reference sequence).

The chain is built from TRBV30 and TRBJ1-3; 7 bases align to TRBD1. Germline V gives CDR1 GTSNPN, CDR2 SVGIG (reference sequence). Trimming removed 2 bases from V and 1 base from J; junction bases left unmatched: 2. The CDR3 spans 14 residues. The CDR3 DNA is TGTGCCTGGAGTTCGGACAGGTCTGGAAACACCATATATTTT. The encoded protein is CAWSSDRSGNTIYF.

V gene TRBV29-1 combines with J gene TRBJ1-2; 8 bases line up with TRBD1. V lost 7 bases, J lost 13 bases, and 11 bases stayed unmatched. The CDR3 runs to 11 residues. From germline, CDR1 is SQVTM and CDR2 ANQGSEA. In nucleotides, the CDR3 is TGCAGCGGGCGACAGGGGATTTGGGTCACCTTC. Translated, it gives CSGRQGIWVTF.

The CDR3 spells CASSFDRSFYF. The CDR3 nucleotides read TGTGCCAGCAGTTTCGACCGAAGCTTCTACTTC. The chain is built from TRBV28 and TRBJ2-5; no reliable D call. CDR1 and CDR2 (germline): MDHEN, SYDVKM. The length of the CDR3 is 11 residues. V was shortened by 3 bases and J by 14 bases, with 13 bases between the two germline ends.

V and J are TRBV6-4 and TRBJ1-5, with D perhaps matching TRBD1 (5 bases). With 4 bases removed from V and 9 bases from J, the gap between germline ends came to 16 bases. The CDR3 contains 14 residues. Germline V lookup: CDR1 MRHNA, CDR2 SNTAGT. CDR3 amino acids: CASSGGGARRPQHF. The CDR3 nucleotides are TGTGCCAGCAGTGGTGGTGGGGCGAGGCGGCCCCAGCATTTT.

This chain's CDR3 is CASSPKGNEQFF. For the CDR3, the DNA is TGTGCCAGCTCACCTAAGGGAAATGAGCAGTTCTTC. This chain connects TRBV18 to TRBJ2-1; D not certain. This CDR3 is built from 12 residues. V lost 3 bases and J lost 7, with 7 bases in between. The germline V gene encodes CDR1 KGHSH and CDR2 LQKENI.

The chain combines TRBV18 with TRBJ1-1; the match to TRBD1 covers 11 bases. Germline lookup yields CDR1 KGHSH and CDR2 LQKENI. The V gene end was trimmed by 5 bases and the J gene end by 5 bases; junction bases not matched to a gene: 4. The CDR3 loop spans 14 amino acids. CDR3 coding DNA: TGTGCCAGCTCAGCGGGACAGGGGGAAACTGAAGCTTTCTTT. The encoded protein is CASSAGQGETEAFF.

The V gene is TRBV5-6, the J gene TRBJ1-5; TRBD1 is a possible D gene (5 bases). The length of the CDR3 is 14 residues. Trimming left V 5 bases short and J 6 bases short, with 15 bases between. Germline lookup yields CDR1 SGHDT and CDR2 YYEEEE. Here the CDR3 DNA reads TGTGCCAGCAGTACGACAAGGGGTGCTCAGCCCCAGCATTTT. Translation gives CASSTTRGAQPQHF.

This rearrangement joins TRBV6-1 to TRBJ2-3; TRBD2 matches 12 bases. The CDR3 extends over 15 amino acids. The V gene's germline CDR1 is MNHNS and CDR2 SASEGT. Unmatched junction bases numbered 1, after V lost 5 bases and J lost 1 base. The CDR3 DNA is TGTGCCAGCAGTCGACTAGCGGGGGGCACAGATACGCAGTATTTT. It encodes CASSRLAGGTDTQYF.